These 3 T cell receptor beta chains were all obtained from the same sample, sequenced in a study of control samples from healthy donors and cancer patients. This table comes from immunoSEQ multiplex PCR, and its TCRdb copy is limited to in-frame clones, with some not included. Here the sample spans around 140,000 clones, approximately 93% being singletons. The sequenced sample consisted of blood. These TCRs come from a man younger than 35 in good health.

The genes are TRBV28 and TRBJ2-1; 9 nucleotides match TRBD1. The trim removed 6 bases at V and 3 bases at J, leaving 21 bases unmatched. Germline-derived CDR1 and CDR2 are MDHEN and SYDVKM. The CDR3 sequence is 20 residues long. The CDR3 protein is CASRPLFNRGPGQSYNEQFF. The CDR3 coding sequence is TGTGCCAGCAGACCACTCTTCAACAGGGGGCCGGGACAGAGCTACAATGAGCAGTTCTTC.

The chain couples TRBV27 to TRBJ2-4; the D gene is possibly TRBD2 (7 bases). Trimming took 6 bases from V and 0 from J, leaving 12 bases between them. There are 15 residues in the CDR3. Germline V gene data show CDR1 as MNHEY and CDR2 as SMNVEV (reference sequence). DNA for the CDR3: TGTGCCAGCAGGCGCGGGGGCCTAGCCAAAAACATTCAGTACTTC. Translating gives CASRRGGLAKNIQYF.

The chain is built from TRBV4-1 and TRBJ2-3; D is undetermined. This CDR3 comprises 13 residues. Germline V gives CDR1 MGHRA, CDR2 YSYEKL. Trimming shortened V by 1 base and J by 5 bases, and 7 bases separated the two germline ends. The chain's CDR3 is CASSQVVGDTQYF. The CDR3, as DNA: TGCGCCAGCAGCCAAGTTGTAGGAGATACGCAGTATTTT.